The text below deals with one T cell receptor (beta chain). The antigen is not known. Treatment indicated: some 19 received Ad26.COV2.S at low or high dose, single or two shots; 5 received placebo; per-sample allocation not given. The investigators took samples on day 63 after the first vaccine or placebo injection. As its vector, the vaccine had Ad26, which expressed Wuhan-strain SARS-CoV-2 spike. Clones were read by immunoSEQ multiplex PCR, and TCRdb kept only the in-frame ones, dropping some. The sample includes about 480,000 clones, approximately 88% of them seen just once. This entry belongs to a study of Ad26.COV2.S vaccination and SARS-CoV-2 variants. Background on the study: In the study, Ad26.COV2.S was injected intramuscularly once, or twice 56 days apart.

Study observations and caveats: Spike-specific CD8+ and CD4+ T cell responses reportedly showed substantial breadth after vaccination.

The CDR3 is 16 residues long. Per germline, CDR1 LNHNV and CDR2 YYDKDF (reference sequence). The V end lost 0 bases, the J end lost 9 bases, and 18 bases lay between the germline ends. The V call is TRBV15, the J call TRBJ2-4; D remains unclear. This clonotype originated in a person aged 18-60 years who received the Ad26.COV2.S COVID-19 vaccine or a placebo. The sequencing used peripheral blood, collected in a trial of Ad26.COV2.S vaccine versus placebo. CDR3 in amino acids: CATSREPGGRESIQYF. CDR3 sequence (DNA): TGTGCCACCAGCAGAGAACCCGGTGGTCGAGAGTCCATTCAGTACTTC.